This TCR beta chain derives from a study of cytomegalovirus exposure and HLA in healthy donors. Study outcomes and limitations: Most subjects' HLA-A and HLA-B alleles were reportedly predicted from TCR beta sequences. A later analysis found most CMV-associated TCR beta chains apparently HLA-restricted. Later on, an analysis found that several of the most significant clusters appeared to be linked to common viral pathogens, which included parvovirus B19. Immune exposure data for these donors was limited to CMV serostatus.

As to this clone: The antigen is unknown.

This CDR3 spans 15 amino acids. V lost 2 bases to trimming and J lost 3 bases, with 10 bases between them. Germline V gene sequence: CDR1 KGHSH, CDR2 LQKENI. Primers for the PCR totalled 60 Vbeta and 13 Jbeta. Sequencing was performed with immunoSEQ multiplex PCR; in TCRdb, only in-frame clones are kept and a portion is missing. The data contain 130,000 or so clones, approximately 80% of them singletons. This sequence joins TRBV18 and TRBJ2-2, with D perhaps TRBD1 (6 bases). The sample comprised PBMCs. This receptor was taken from a woman aged 55-75 years in good health and CMV-seronegative. CDR3 loop: CASSPGRGYTGELFF. The CDR3 DNA follows: TGTGCCAGCTCACCAGGCAGGGGATACACCGGGGAGCTGTTTTTT.